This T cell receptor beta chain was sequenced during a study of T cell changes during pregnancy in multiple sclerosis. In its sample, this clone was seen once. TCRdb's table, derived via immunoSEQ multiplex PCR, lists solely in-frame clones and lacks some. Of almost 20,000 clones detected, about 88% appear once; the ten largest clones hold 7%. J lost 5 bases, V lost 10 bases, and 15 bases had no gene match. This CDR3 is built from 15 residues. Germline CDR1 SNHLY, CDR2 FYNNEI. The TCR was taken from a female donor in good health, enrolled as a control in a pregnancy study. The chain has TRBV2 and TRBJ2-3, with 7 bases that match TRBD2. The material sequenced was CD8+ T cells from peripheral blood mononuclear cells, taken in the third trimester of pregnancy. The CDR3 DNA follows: TGTGCCACCTCCCGTCAGGGAGGGATCGGAGATACGCAGTATTTT. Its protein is CATSRQGGIGDTQYF.